This record concerns one T cell receptor (beta chain) sequence. This clonotype came up a few times. Its antigen is not yet known. Per-base qualities were not stored, and no clone one base away is much larger. The data were obtained in a study of CD8 T cells in ankylosing spondylitis (dated by TCRdb to about 2017). Concerning the study at large: The study set out to find disease-linked TCR variants by profiling T cell receptor beta repertoires in ankylosing spondylitis patients and healthy donors. Peripheral blood samples were taken, and synovial fluid was additionally collected from ankylosing spondylitis patients. In total, the full study cohort was made up of 100 to 140 healthy donors and approximately 27 ankylosing spondylitis patients.

A distance of 6 bases separates the germline ends of V and J, which lose 6 bases and 0 bases respectively. Including the terminal cysteine and phenylalanine, the CDR3 comprises 12 residues. The DNA shown is the 36-base CDR3, in frame from base 1. CDR1 ENHRY and CDR2 SYGVKD were looked up in the germline V gene. On the study overall, not on this receptor specifically: The disease-linked clones were reported to be significantly enriched in matched synovial fluid samples from ankylosing spondylitis patients. Some TCR beta motif variants had previously been reported in synovial fluid and blood of reactive arthritis patients, which suggested common disease-initiation mechanisms. Blood from ankylosing spondylitis patients appeared to be characterized by a TCR beta motif made up of several highly homologous amino acid variants. A CD8+ phenotype was shown by the disease-linked clones, which were found at relatively low frequencies in peripheral blood.

Sequencer: Illumina HiSeq 2500. Quantitative 5'-RACE with molecular barcodes was the method used to prepare the TCR beta libraries. For the original study's pipeline: A new computational method, built on a probabilistic model of VDJ rearrangement, was used to identify disease-linked TCR variants. TCRdb reprocessed the public reads (quality trimming at Q25 with fastp, clone calling with MiXCR) and kept in-frame beta chains. Records with the same CDR3 protein are collapsed into one entry carrying the most frequent genes and DNA. These V and J calls originate from TCRdb's pipeline instead of the authors' own analysis. A total of about 540,000 distinct CDR3 sequences appear in this sample, over 9.5% of them only once. Nearly 7% of the sample rests with the top ten.

The V and J genes are TRBV10-3 and TRBJ2-7; the D gene is not confidently resolved. The clonotype was recovered from a male donor with ankylosing spondylitis. The sample consisted of blood, either unsorted or a sorted T cell fraction (not recorded which). Here is the DNA: TGTGCCATCAGAGCAGCCTCCTACGAGCAGTACTTC. Its protein reads: CAIRAASYEQYF.